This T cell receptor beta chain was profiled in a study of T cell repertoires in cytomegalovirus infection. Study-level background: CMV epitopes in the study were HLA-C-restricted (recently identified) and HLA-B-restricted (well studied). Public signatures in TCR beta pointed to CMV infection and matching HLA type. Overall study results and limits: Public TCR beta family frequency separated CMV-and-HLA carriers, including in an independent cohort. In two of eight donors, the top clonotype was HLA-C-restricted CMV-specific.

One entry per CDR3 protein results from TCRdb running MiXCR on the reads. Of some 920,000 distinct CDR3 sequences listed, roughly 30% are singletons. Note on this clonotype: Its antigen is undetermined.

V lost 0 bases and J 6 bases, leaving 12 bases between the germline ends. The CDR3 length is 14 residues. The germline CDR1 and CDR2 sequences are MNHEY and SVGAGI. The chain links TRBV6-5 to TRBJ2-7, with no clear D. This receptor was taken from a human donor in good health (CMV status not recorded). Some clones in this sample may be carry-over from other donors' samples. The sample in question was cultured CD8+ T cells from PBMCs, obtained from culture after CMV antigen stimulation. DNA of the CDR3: TGTGCCAGCAGTTACTCGATGAAGGGCGGCGAGCAGTACTTC. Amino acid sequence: CASSYSMKGGEQYF.